The clone carrying this T cell receptor beta chain turned up a few times. This sample is part of a study of T-cell reconstitution after alpha-beta-depleted transplantation in children. V dropped 6 bases and J dropped 4 bases, with 18 bases sitting between them. The CDR3 length is 15 residues. Preparation of the TCRbeta library was carried out with unique molecular identifiers. TCRdb re-called the PCR reads through MiXCR, storing one row per CDR3 protein. Found here are approximately 490,000 distinct CDR3 sequences, 9.5% to 15% of them singletons; the top ten hold about 6%. The clonotype originates from a human donor who donated a stem cell graft to a child with combined immunodeficiency. V is TRBV12-3 or TRBV12-4 and J is TRBJ1-1; D possibly corresponds to TRBD1 (6 bases). The material sequenced was PBMCs from the stem cell graft donor, taken from the stem cell graft. The DNA of the CDR3 is TGTGCCAGCAGAACAACCCGGGACACCACCACTGAAGCTTTCTTT. Translated: CASRTTRDTTTEAFF.